A selection of T cell receptor beta chains follows, all from one sample in a study of regulatory T cells in long-lasting Graves disease. TCRdb re-called the multiplex PCR reads with MiXCR, one entry per CDR3 protein. The repertoire holds around 510,000 distinct CDR3 sequences, with more than 20% as singletons. Here the sequenced sample was peripheral blood mononuclear cells (PBMCs), taken when the disease was refractory, from a patient treated with antithyroid drugs. The receptors derive from a female donor with Graves disease. The CDR3 runs from the conserved cysteine through the conserved F or W.

J,V,CDR3
TRBJ1-1,TRBV12-3/TRBV12-4,CASSLYTRIPEAFF
TRBJ1-3,TRBV7-2,CASSRPGGNTIYF
TRBJ1-1,TRBV11-2,CASSSRSPGTGGPEAFF
TRBJ2-7,TRBV5-1,CASSVTSGSYKQYF
TRBJ1-4,TRBV20-1,CSARDRTRGHEKLFF
TRBJ1-2,TRBV6-1,CASNAEGDYGYTF
TRBJ2-1,TRBV6-1,CASSEPVTREFF
TRBJ2-2,TRBV27,CASSLEPRNTGELFF
-,TRBV29-1,CSVAGGEGAQYF
TRBJ1-1,TRBV6-1,CASMWFEGPTEAFF
TRBJ1-4,TRBV28,CASSTNEKLFF
TRBJ1-1,TRBV3-1,CATSREGGTTEAFF
TRBJ1-4,TRBV7-3,CASSPISNRWTNEKLFF
TRBJ2-5,TRBV3-1,CASSQDLIGKAKTQYF
TRBJ2-7,TRBV29-1,CSVGGTGQAYKQYF
TRBJ2-5,TRBV6-5,CASSYVGSTGQETQYF
TRBJ2-4,TRBV6-1,CATEQGNIQYF
TRBJ1-1,TRBV4-2,CASSQEGAPSEAFF
TRBJ2-7,TRBV6-1,CASSQNGLAGGFAYEQYF
TRBJ1-2,TRBV27,CASSFRQNYGYTF
TRBJ1-2,TRBV2,CASSETGTNYGYTF
TRBJ2-3,TRBV3-1,CASSDDRGHTDTQYF
TRBJ1-5,TRBV6-2/TRBV6-3,CASSESPGTGGFGDQPQHF
TRBJ1-1,TRBV6-1,CASSTWDNTEAFF
TRBJ1-1,TRBV6-5,CASSFTGGVSEAFF
TRBJ2-3,TRBV5-1,CASSRGQLADTQYF
TRBJ2-5,TRBV30,CAWSLGGKTQYF
TRBJ1-5,TRBV28,CASSPSSALPQHF
TRBJ1-1,TRBV29-1,CSAWDTEAFF
TRBJ2-7,TRBV19,CASSISGGRSYEQYF
TRBJ2-2,TRBV20-1,CSARQGANTGELFF
TRBJ2-6,TRBV27,CASTKGSSGANVLTF
TRBJ2-7,TRBV28,CASRRLALSYEQYF
TRBJ2-4,TRBV19,CASSMWGQPNIQYF
TRBJ2-1,TRBV6-1,CASSEALTYSHEQFF
TRBJ2-7,TRBV28,CASSPDFLGQYF
TRBJ1-4,TRBV2,CASSGPATNEKLFF
TRBJ1-2,TRBV9,CASSVGSGYGYTF
TRBJ1-5,TRBV28,CASSPPPGYSNQPQHF